This T cell receptor (beta chain) originates from a study of blood T cells in healthy people across ages. The CDR3 loop spans 14 amino acids. V gave up 8 bases and J gave up 4 bases; unmatched junction bases: 8. The germline V gene has CDR1 SGHRS and CDR2 YFSETQ. The authors ran a second PCR of about 7 to 11 cycles using a sample-barcoded 5' primer and a J-beta primer mix. Using its own MiXCR run on the 5' RACE reads, TCRdb lists one record per CDR3 protein. The table records 1.6 million or so distinct CDR3 sequences, around 35% of them present only once. Details on this clonotype: Its antigen remains unknown.

General study points: It was not possible, with unsorted PBMCs, to conclusively compare naive and antigen-experienced cells.

Isolation per sample recovered at least 6 million PBMCs. Sequencing used blood. V usage is TRBV5-1 and J usage is TRBJ2-5, with 10 bases fitting TRBD2. This TCR came from a woman aged 30 to 39 in good health. This CDR3 is CASSSGGPGETQYF. The DNA for the CDR3 is TGCGCCAGTTCTAGCGGGGGCCCGGGAGAGACCCAGTACTTC.